The 25 T cell receptor beta chains below all came from one sample that was sequenced in a study of blood T cell repertoires in COVID-19. Repertoires were generated with immunoSEQ multiplex PCR, while TCRdb's copy carries only in-frame clones and drops some. The sample lists about 110,000 clones; 88% were seen once. Material for sequencing was peripheral blood. Receptors originate from a woman aged 45-59 years with active or convalescent COVID-19.

V and J are TRBV28 and TRBJ1-2; tentative D call: TRBD1 (6 bases). The V and J ends lost 0 bases and 4 bases respectively, with 12 bases between them. The CDR3 is made up of 15 amino acids. The germline V gene encodes CDR1 MDHEN and CDR2 SYDVKM. Here the CDR3 DNA reads TGTGCCAGCAGTTTATGGACAGGTGCTTCCTATGGCTACACCTTC. Encoded protein: CASSLWTGASYGYTF.

The chain carries TRBV3-1 (or the pseudogene TRBV3-2) and TRBJ2-3; D perhaps matches TRBD2 (5 bases). Trimming stripped 5 bases from V and 6 bases from J, with 9 bases between. Germline V lookup: CDR1 LGHDT, CDR2 YNNKEL (reference sequence). CDR3 size: 12 residues. The CDR3 loop is CASSDYIDTQYF. In DNA, the CDR3 is TGTGCCAGCAGCGACTACATTGATACGCAGTATTTT.

The gene calls are TRBV3-1 (or the pseudogene TRBV3-2) and TRBJ2-1, with D maybe TRBD2 (6 bases). V lost 4 bases and J 9 bases, leaving 16 bases between the germline ends. Germline lookup yields CDR1 LGHDT and CDR2 YNNKEL (reference sequence). The CDR3 extends over 14 amino acids. The CDR3 here is CASSLITTSSEQFF. In DNA form, the CDR3 reads TGTGCCAGCAGCCTCATAACTACTAGCAGTGAGCAGTTCTTC.

The rearrangement joins TRBV6-2 or TRBV6-3 to TRBJ2-5; the match to TRBD1 covers 7 bases. V was clipped by 6 bases and J by 4 bases; unmatched bases: 8. The CDR3 extends over 14 amino acids. The germline CDR1 and CDR2 sequences are MNHEY and SVGEGT. The CDR3 DNA sequence: TGTGCCAGCAGCCAACAGGGGACGCGAGAGACCCAGTACTTC. Translating gives CASSQQGTRETQYF.

This chain links TRBV9 with TRBJ1-5; a possible D gene is TRBD1 (5 bases). Germline lookup yields CDR1 SGDLS and CDR2 YYNGEE. The CDR3 contains 14 residues. The V and J ends lost 0 bases and 6 bases respectively, with 10 bases between them. The CDR3 sequence is CASSVGGEIQPQHF. CDR3 nucleotide sequence: TGTGCCAGCAGCGTAGGGGGGGAGATTCAGCCCCAGCATTTT. Together with reference TRBV9 and TRBJ1-5, the CDR3 gives the full variable domain: DSGVTQTPKHLITATGQRVTLRCSPRSGDLSVYWYQQSLDQGLQFLIQYYNGEERAKGNILERFSAQQFPDLHSELNLSSLELGDSALYFCASSVGGEIQPQHFGDGTRLSIL.

The genes are TRBV5-6 and TRBJ2-5; 7 positions match TRBD2. Germline V gives CDR1 SGHDT, CDR2 YYEEEE. This CDR3 is built from 19 residues. J was trimmed by 0 bases and V by 0 bases; bases with no gene match: 14. CDR3: CASSLGSIRGSRYQETQYF. The CDR3 nucleotides are TGTGCCAGCAGCTTGGGGTCGATTCGCGGGAGTAGATACCAAGAGACCCAGTACTTC.

The chain has TRBV4-3 and TRBJ1-2, with 8 bases lining up with TRBD1. The CDR3 consists of 16 residues. The germline CDR1 and CDR2 sequences are LGHNA and YSLEER. J was trimmed by 7 bases and V by 0 bases; bases with no gene match: 10. Here the CDR3 reads CASSQDLVTGVAGYTF. CDR3 DNA sequence: TGCGCCAGCAGCCAAGATCTGGTGACAGGGGTTGCTGGCTACACCTTC.

The V call is TRBV19, the J call TRBJ1-1, with D perhaps TRBD1 (5 bases). The V gene's germline CDR1 is LNHDA and CDR2 SQIVND (reference sequence). Trimming took 3 bases from V and 0 from J, leaving 20 bases between them. The CDR3 contains 18 residues. The CDR3 sequence: CASSMWGGAESLNTEAFF. In DNA form, the CDR3 reads TGTGCCAGTAGTATGTGGGGCGGGGCAGAAAGTTTGAACACTGAAGCTTTCTTT.

In its sample, this clone was seen once. The chain employs TRBV5-1 and TRBJ2-2, with D tentatively TRBD1 (7 bases). The V gene lost 7 bases and the J gene lost 4 bases, with 17 bases spanning the gap. The germline gives CDR1 SGHRS, CDR2 YFSETQ. CDR3 length: 15 amino acids. The DNA for the CDR3 is TGCGCCAGCTCCACGATGCAGGGGGGCACCGGGGAGCTGTTTTTT. The encoded protein is CASSTMQGGTGELFF.

This chain joins TRBV6-1 and TRBJ2-2, with TRBD1 matching over 7 bases. The V gene end was trimmed by 3 bases and the J gene end by 0 bases; junction bases not matched to a gene: 7. Germline V gives CDR1 MNHNS, CDR2 SASEGT. The CDR3 runs 17 residues. The CDR3 DNA is TGTGCCAGCAGTGAGGGTCCCGACAGGGCGAACACCGGGGAGCTGTTTTTT. Translated: CASSEGPDRANTGELFF.

The chain has TRBV7-2 and TRBJ2-1; 11 bases align to TRBD2. The J segment lost 6 bases and the V segment lost 4 bases, leaving 5 bases of the junction unmatched. The CDR3 has 15 residues. Germline-derived CDR1 and CDR2 are SGHTA and FQGNSA. CDR3 amino acids: CASSSTSGRLNEQFF. The CDR3 DNA sequence: TGTGCCAGCAGCTCCACTAGCGGGAGACTCAATGAGCAGTTCTTC.

The chain is built from TRBV5-1 and TRBJ1-1; TRBD1 matches at 8 bases. CDR3 length: 14 amino acids. The V segment lost 4 bases and the J segment 3 bases; nucleotides outside the gene matches: 5. Germline assignment: CDR1 SGHRS and CDR2 YFSETQ. The CDR3 region is CASSQTGADTEAFF. CDR3 bases: TGCGCCAGCAGCCAGACAGGGGCGGACACTGAAGCTTTCTTT.

The chain joins TRBV7-6 to TRBJ1-1; 7 bases match TRBD1. Germline CDR1 and CDR2: SGHVS and FNYEAQ. The CDR3 has 17 residues. Unmatched junction bases numbered 12, after V lost 5 bases and J lost 0 bases. The CDR3 DNA reads TGTGCCAGCAGCCAAGACAGGGAAAAGTACATGAACACTGAAGCTTTCTTT. Its protein is CASSQDREKYMNTEAFF.

This chain joins TRBV30 and TRBJ1-5, with a tentative D call TRBD1 (6 bases). Trimming took 4 bases from V and 5 from J, leaving 12 bases between them. The CDR3 has 13 residues. Germline lookup yields CDR1 GTSNPN and CDR2 SVGIG (reference sequence). CDR3 sequence reads: CAWKGGGDQPQHF. The CDR3 DNA reads as TGTGCCTGGAAGGGGGGAGGGGATCAGCCCCAGCATTTT. The full variable domain, rest sourced from reference TRBV30 and TRBJ1-5, is SQTIHQWPATLVQPVGSPLSLECTVEGTSNPNLYWYRQAAGRGLQLLFYSVGIGQISSEVPQNLSASRPQDRQFILSSKKLLLSDSGFYLCAWKGGGDQPQHFGDGTRLSIL.

J is TRBJ2-1 and V is TRBV7-2, with 7 bases that match TRBD2. Per germline, CDR1 SGHTA and CDR2 FQGNSA. The CDR3 spans 13 residues. The V segment lost 5 bases and the J segment 6 bases; nucleotides outside the gene matches: 4. This CDR3 is CASSPGTTNEQFF. The CDR3 DNA sequence: TGTGCCAGCAGCCCCGGGACTACCAATGAGCAGTTCTTC.

The rearrangement links TRBV28 to TRBJ2-7; TRBD2 aligns across 8 bases. The V gene's germline CDR1 is MDHEN and CDR2 SYDVKM. The length of the CDR3 is 18 residues. Trimming cost V 3 bases and J 1 base; bases outside gene matches: 14. CDR3 sequence: CASSFPPIVSGTSYEQYF. The CDR3 bases are TGTGCCAGCAGTTTTCCCCCCATAGTTAGCGGGACGTCCTACGAGCAGTACTTC.

The chain recombines TRBV7-2 with TRBJ2-2, with D possibly TRBD1 on 6 matching bases. The CDR3 loop spans 14 amino acids. Germline assignment: CDR1 SGHTA and CDR2 FQGNSA. V gave up 5 bases and J gave up 7 bases, with 14 bases separating them. The CDR3 spells CASSAHQQGGELFF. CDR3 in DNA: TGTGCCAGCAGCGCCCACCAACAGGGCGGGGAGCTGTTTTTT.

The genes are TRBV27 and TRBJ1-1; 9 bases are shared with TRBD1. CDR1 and CDR2 (germline): MNHEY, SMNVEV (reference sequence). The CDR3 spans 14 residues. V dropped 5 bases and J dropped 7; count of bases not matched to a gene: 8. The chain's CDR3 is CASSPTGTGLEAFF. The CDR3, as DNA: TGTGCCAGCAGTCCTACCGGGACAGGGCTTGAAGCTTTCTTT.

The chain has TRBV5-1 and TRBJ1-4; perhaps TRBD1 as D (6 bases). The CDR3 runs to 14 residues. Germline assignment: CDR1 SGHRS and CDR2 YFSETQ. V was pared by 4 bases and J by 10 bases, with 17 bases between. CDR3 DNA: TGCGCCAGCAGCGATACCTCGGGGGGCCGAAAACTGTTTTTT. It encodes CASSDTSGGRKLFF.

V is TRBV28 and J is TRBJ2-3, with D tentatively TRBD1 (6 bases). CDR3 length: 14 amino acids. V shed 5 bases and J shed 6 bases, with 15 bases lying between them. CDR1 and CDR2 from the germline V gene are MDHEN and SYDVKM. This CDR3 is CASSGAGVVDTQYF. CDR3 in DNA: TGTGCCAGCAGTGGGGCAGGGGTAGTGGATACGCAGTATTTT.

This chain connects TRBV2 to TRBJ1-3; a weak D match, TRBD1 (5 bases). This CDR3 is 15 amino acids long. CDR1 and CDR2 from the germline V gene are SNHLY and FYNNEI. Trimming shortened V by 3 bases and J by 2 bases, and 11 bases separated the two germline ends. CDR3: CASSDSMGPGNTIYF. Written as DNA, the CDR3 is TGTGCCAGCAGTGATTCGATGGGGCCTGGAAACACCATATATTTT.

This clone was observed a single time. Other DNA sequences within the sample encode an identical CDR3. This chain joins TRBV7-2 and TRBJ2-7, with 8 bases that match TRBD2. Losses at the gene ends were 6 bases for V and 4 bases for J; bases not matched to a gene: 5. CDR3 length: 13 residues. Germline values: CDR1 SGHTA, CDR2 FQGNSA. The CDR3 reads CASSSGGPYEQYF. CDR3 nucleotides: TGTGCCAGCAGTTCGGGAGGGCCATACGAGCAGTACTTC.

The CDR3 loop is CASSFRDRVRDEQFF. CDR3 in DNA: TGTGCCAGCAGTTTCCGGGACAGGGTGCGGGATGAGCAGTTCTTC. The V gene is TRBV27, the J gene TRBJ2-1; TRBD1 agrees at 9 bases. The CDR3 has 15 residues. The germline V gene encodes CDR1 MNHEY and CDR2 SMNVEV (reference sequence). Trimming took 3 bases from V and 8 from J; bases not matched to a gene: 8.

The chain combines TRBV28 with TRBJ1-5; TRBD1 aligns across 8 bases. CDR3 length: 14 residues. CDR1 MDHEN and CDR2 SYDVKM come from the germline V gene. V shed 5 bases and J 4 bases; nucleotides not matched to a gene: 4. The CDR3 DNA follows: TGTGCCAGCAGTCCTGGACAGGGAAATCAGCCCCAGCATTTT. It yields the protein CASSPGQGNQPQHF. Full variable domain (remainder filled in from reference TRBV28 and TRBJ1-5): DVKVTQSSRYLVKRTGEKVFLECVQDMDHENMFWYRQDPGLGLRLIYFSYDVKMKEKGDIPEGYSVSREKKERFSLILESASTNQTSMYLCASSPGQGNQPQHFGDGTRLSIL.

The chain combines TRBV5-4 with TRBJ2-7, with D possibly matching TRBD1 (6 bases). The CDR3 has 15 residues. Trimming shortened V by 1 base and J by 7 bases, and 18 bases separated the two germline ends. Per the germline V gene, CDR1 is SGHNT and CDR2 is YYREEE (reference sequence). The chain's CDR3 is CASSLLSSGVGEQYF. CDR3 DNA: TGTGCCAGCAGCTTGTTGTCTTCAGGGGTCGGAGAGCAGTACTTC.